This entry concerns a single T cell receptor (beta chain). What it binds is not known. This entry belongs to a study of PD-1 blockade in classical Hodgkin lymphoma. Study-level results: In CD4+ cells, TCR diversity went up significantly by C4D1, but in CD8+ cells it did not. Complete responders' baseline diversity resembled that of newly diagnosed patients.

The protocol was immunoSEQ multiplex PCR, while the TCRdb copy is restricted to in-frame clones and leaves out a portion. The table lists tens of thousands of clones, more than 80% of them singletons. This CDR3 is built from 15 residues. V was trimmed by 5 bases and J by 2 bases, leaving 12 bases between them. From germline, CDR1 is SGHTA and CDR2 FQGNSA. Time point in this sample: cycle 4 day 1 (C4D1), after less than 7 weeks of nivolumab. Autologous stem cell transplantation was followed by relapse in every patient, and brentuximab vedotin exposure varied. The chain carries TRBV7-2 and TRBJ1-4; D perhaps matches TRBD1 (5 bases). The receptor comes from a human donor with classical Hodgkin lymphoma. This specimen was peripheral blood mononuclear cells (PBMCs), taken before the fourth cycle of nivolumab. The CDR3 DNA reads TGTGCCAGCAGCGGACACGGGGCGACTAATGAAAAACTGTTTTTT. It codes for CASSGHGATNEKLFF.